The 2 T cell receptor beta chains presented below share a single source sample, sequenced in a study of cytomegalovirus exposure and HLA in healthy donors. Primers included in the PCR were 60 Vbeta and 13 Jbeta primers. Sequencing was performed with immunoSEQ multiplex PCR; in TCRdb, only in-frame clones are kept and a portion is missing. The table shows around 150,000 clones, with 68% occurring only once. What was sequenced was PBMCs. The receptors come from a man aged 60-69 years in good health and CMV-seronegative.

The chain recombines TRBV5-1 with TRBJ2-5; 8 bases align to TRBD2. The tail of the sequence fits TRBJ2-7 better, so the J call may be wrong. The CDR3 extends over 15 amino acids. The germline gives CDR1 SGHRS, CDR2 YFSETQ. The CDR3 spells CASSLLREAPYEQYF. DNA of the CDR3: TGCGCCAGCAGCTTGTTGCGGGAGGCTCCCTACGAGCAGTACTTC.

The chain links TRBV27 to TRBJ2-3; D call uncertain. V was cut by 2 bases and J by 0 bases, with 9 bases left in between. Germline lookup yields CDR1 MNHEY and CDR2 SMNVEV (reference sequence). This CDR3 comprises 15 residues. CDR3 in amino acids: CASSLTSRSTDTQYF. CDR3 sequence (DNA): TGTGCCAGCAGTTTAACCTCCCGGAGCACAGATACGCAGTATTTT.